Presented here are 16 T cell receptor beta chains from one specimen sequenced in a study of blood T cell repertoires in COVID-19. Using immunoSEQ multiplex PCR, the repertoire was profiled, and TCRdb retains in-frame clones only, with some absent. This table has approximately 97,000 clones, about nine tenths appearing once. Sample: peripheral blood. The receptors were gathered from a woman in her 50s with COVID-19, enrolled during active disease.

The rearrangement joins TRBV9 to TRBJ2-1, with 10 bases that match TRBD2. Germline V gene sequence: CDR1 SGDLS, CDR2 YYNGEE. The CDR3 totals 16 residues. The junction had 7 bases not matched to a gene; V was cut back by 0 bases and J by 7 bases. The DNA for the CDR3 is TGTGCCAGCAGCGTAGGAGCGGGGGGGCTTAGGAATGAGCAGTTCTTC. Translated, it gives CASSVGAGGLRNEQFF. The full variable domain, rest sourced from reference TRBV9 and TRBJ2-1, is DSGVTQTPKHLITATGQRVTLRCSPRSGDLSVYWYQQSLDQGLQFLIQYYNGEERAKGNILERFSAQQFPDLHSELNLSSLELGDSALYFCASSVGAGGLRNEQFFGPGTRLTVL.

J is TRBJ1-6 and V is TRBV29-1, with D possibly matching TRBD1 (5 bases). In germline, CDR1 is SQVTM, CDR2 ANQGSEA. Trimming shortened V by 3 bases and J by 7 bases, and 10 bases separated the two germline ends. The CDR3 runs 13 residues. The CDR3 is CSVDYGGNSPLHF. CDR3 coding DNA: TGCAGCGTTGATTACGGGGGAAATTCACCCCTCCACTTT.

The genes are TRBV5-4 and TRBJ2-5; 9 bases are shared with TRBD2. The ends lost 5 bases at V and 5 bases at J; junction bases unmatched: 13. This CDR3 comprises 16 residues. Germline V gene sequence: CDR1 SGHNT, CDR2 YYREEE (reference sequence). The CDR3 loop reads CASSGSAGGLSETQYF. The CDR3 DNA follows: TGTGCCAGCAGTGGGTCGGCGGGGGGGCTTAGTGAGACCCAGTACTTC.

The chain employs TRBV5-1 and TRBJ2-7; D is unclear. Germline V gene sequence: CDR1 SGHRS, CDR2 YFSETQ. This CDR3 has 13 residues. Trimming left V 0 bases short and J 3 bases short, with 7 bases between. CDR3 sequence: CASSLVSGYEQYF. In DNA, the CDR3 is TGCGCCAGCAGCTTGGTTTCGGGCTACGAGCAGTACTTC.

The rearrangement uses TRBV7-3 and TRBJ2-3; 12 nucleotides line up with TRBD1. From germline, CDR1 is SGHTA and CDR2 FQGTGA. V was pared by 2 bases and J by 6 bases, with 3 bases of the junction left unmatched. The CDR3 extends over 15 amino acids. The CDR3 bases are TGTGCCAGCAGCTTATTGGGACAGGGGGCTGATACGCAGTATTTT. Residues: CASSLLGQGADTQYF.

For the CDR3, the DNA is TGTGCCAGCAGCTTACTCGGCAGAACTATTAATTCACCCCTCCACTTT. This translates into CASSLLGRTINSPLHF. The chain recombines TRBV7-2 with TRBJ1-6; D ambiguous. Trimming removed 2 bases from V and 6 bases from J, with 14 bases in between. This CDR3 region has 16 residues. The germline V gene encodes CDR1 SGHTA and CDR2 FQGNSA.

This clone was recorded a few times. The chain combines TRBV11-3 with TRBJ1-6; D unresolved. V was clipped by 0 bases and J by 6 bases, with 15 bases between them. This CDR3 is built from 17 residues. Per germline, CDR1 SGHNT and CDR2 YENEEA. CDR3 bases: TGTGCCAGCAGCTTAGATCGAGTTGGTGAGCTTAATTCACCCCTCCACTTT. It encodes CASSLDRVGELNSPLHF.

The chain is built from TRBV2 and TRBJ2-7, with no clear D. The V gene's germline CDR1 is SNHLY and CDR2 FYNNEI. The CDR3 consists of 13 residues. Trimming pared 7 bases from V and 7 bases from J, leaving 17 bases between. DNA for the CDR3: TGTGCCAGCACTACTATGGGTTCTGGGGAGCAGTACTTC. Protein sequence: CASTTMGSGEQYF.

This chain uses TRBV5-4 with TRBJ1-3, with D possibly matching TRBD1 (6 bases). The CDR3 is 16 residues long. The ends were cut back, 1 base at V and 0 bases at J, with 11 bases in the middle. CDR1 SGHNT and CDR2 YYREEE come from the germline V gene (reference sequence). CDR3 sequence: CASSLPGASSGNTIYF. In DNA, the CDR3 is TGTGCCAGCAGCTTGCCAGGGGCAAGCTCTGGAAACACCATATATTTT.

V usage is TRBV5-1 and J usage is TRBJ2-2; D may be TRBD1 (6 bases). The CDR3 sequence is 15 residues long. Germline lookup yields CDR1 SGHRS and CDR2 YFSETQ. V lost 5 bases and J 2 bases, leaving 13 bases between the germline ends. The CDR3 DNA reads as TGCGCCAGCAGAGTTGGGGGCGTTAACACCGGGGAGCTGTTTTTT. Protein product: CASRVGGVNTGELFF.

There are a few counts of this clone. The CDR3 DNA sequence: TGTGCCAGCAGCGGCAGGGAAGAGACCCAGTACTTC. This encodes CASSGREETQYF. The J gene is TRBJ2-5, the V gene TRBV27, with D possibly matching TRBD1 (5 bases). This CDR3 is built from 12 residues. From germline, CDR1 is MNHEY and CDR2 SMNVEV (reference sequence). V dropped 6 bases and J dropped 3 bases, with 8 bases sitting between them.

The chain combines TRBV7-9 with TRBJ1-3, with a possible D match to TRBD1 (6 bases). Germline loops: CDR1 SEHNR, CDR2 FQNEAQ (reference sequence). The germline V and J ends were trimmed by 7 bases and 4 bases, with 17 bases remaining between them. CDR3 length: 15 amino acids. CDR3 in amino acids: CASIPQQGTGNTIYF. DNA of the CDR3: TGTGCCAGCATTCCCCAGCAGGGGACGGGAAACACCATATATTTT.

This clone was found once. The chain has TRBV3-1 (or the pseudogene TRBV3-2) and TRBJ1-2, with 8 bases aligning to TRBD1. The CDR3 has 15 residues. Germline CDR1 reads LGHDT; CDR2 reads YNNKEL (reference sequence). The ends lost 4 bases at V and 4 bases at J; junction bases unmatched: 8. CDR3 protein: CASSPSTGAGYGYTF. The CDR3 bases are TGTGCCAGCAGCCCATCGACAGGGGCCGGCTATGGCTACACCTTC.

The V call is TRBV5-4, the J call TRBJ1-6; 7 bases line up with TRBD1. Germline values: CDR1 SGHNT, CDR2 YYREEE (reference sequence). This CDR3 comprises 16 residues. Trimming cost V 3 bases and J 4 bases; bases outside gene matches: 7. The CDR3 nucleotides read TGTGCCAGCAGCTCAGGGGGATCGAGGTATAATTCACCCCTCCACTTT. It specifies CASSSGGSRYNSPLHF. Full variable domain (remainder filled in from reference TRBV5-4 and TRBJ1-6): ETGVTQSPTHLIKTRGQQVTLRCSSQSGHNTVSWYQQALGQGPQFIFQYYREEENGRGNFPPRFSGLQFPNYSSELNVNALELDDSALYLCASSSGGSRYNSPLHFGNGTRLTVT.

The chain uses TRBV7-8 and TRBJ2-1; D is perhaps TRBD1 (6 bases). The ends were cut back, 5 bases at V and 5 bases at J, with 13 bases in the middle. CDR3 length equals 14 residues. Germline V lookup: CDR1 SGHVS, CDR2 FQNEAQ. CDR3 protein: CASSLRTEHNEQFF. The CDR3 nucleotides read TGTGCCAGCAGCCTGCGGACAGAACACAATGAGCAGTTCTTC.

This clone was detected only once. Written as DNA, the CDR3 is TGCAGCGTCACAGGGCTCAACTATGGCTACACCTTC. It specifies CSVTGLNYGYTF. The V call is TRBV29-1, the J call TRBJ1-2, with a weak D call TRBD1 (6 bases). Between the trimmed V and J ends, which lost 6 bases and 2 bases, there was a span of 10 bases. Germline-derived CDR1 and CDR2 are SQVTM and ANQGSEA. The CDR3 runs 12 residues.